What follows are 24 T cell receptor beta chains derived from one specimen sequenced in a study of early T cells in non-severe SARS-CoV-2 infection. TCRdb called the 5' RACE reads again in MiXCR, with one record for every CDR3 protein. The table includes approximately 68,000 distinct CDR3 sequences, 10% detected once. Sequences were derived from whole blood, sampled at baseline. Receptors originate from an adult who was a healthcare worker with PCR-confirmed SARS-CoV-2 infection or an uninfected control (not recorded which).

The table lists this clonotype with a few counts. The V and J genes are TRBV29-1 and TRBJ2-7, with D perhaps matching TRBD1 (5 bases). The ends were cut back, 6 bases at V and 3 bases at J, with 12 bases in the middle. In germline, CDR1 is SQVTM, CDR2 ANQGSEA. This CDR3 has 12 amino acids. The CDR3 sequence: CSVIGEFYEQYF. CDR3 nucleotides: TGCAGCGTCATAGGGGAATTCTACGAGCAGTACTTC.

This clonotype was seen a handful of times. The gene calls are TRBV7-9 and TRBJ1-5; D unresolved. Germline V gene data show CDR1 as SEHNR and CDR2 as FQNEAQ (reference sequence). CDR3 length equals 12 residues. The V end was cut by 5 bases, the J end by 6 bases, with 8 bases between. This chain's CDR3 is CASSPEGQPQHF. The CDR3 DNA follows: TGTGCCAGCAGCCCCGAGGGTCAGCCCCAGCATTTT.

There are a few counts of this clonotype. V gene TRBV6-1 combines with J gene TRBJ2-3, with D possibly being TRBD2 (6 bases). CDR3 length equals 14 residues. V gave up 0 bases and J gave up 8 bases, with 12 bases separating them. Looked up from germline, CDR1 is MNHNS and CDR2 is SASEGT. In DNA form, the CDR3 reads TGTGCCAGCAGTGAAGCGCGCGGGGCCCGTACGCAGTATTTT. Its translation: CASSEARGARTQYF.

This clonotype was picked up many times. CDR3 DNA sequence: TGTGCCAGCAGCGGCCCTAGCCGGGGTGTTGGCGAGCAGTACTTC. It yields the protein CASSGPSRGVGEQYF. The chain recombines TRBV9 with TRBJ2-7, with D perhaps TRBD2 (5 bases). The CDR3 has 15 residues. Germline V gives CDR1 SGDLS, CDR2 YYNGEE. The V gene lost 3 bases and the J gene lost 6 bases, with 19 bases spanning the gap.

This clonotype was recorded a few times. The chain combines TRBV11-2 with TRBJ2-1, with a weak D call TRBD1 (6 bases). Between the trimmed V and J ends, which lost 4 bases and 5 bases, there was a span of 18 bases. Germline CDR1 is SGHAT and CDR2 is FQNNGV. CDR3 length equals 16 residues. CDR3 loop: CASSSDYRTEDNEQFF. Written as DNA, the CDR3 is TGTGCCAGCAGCTCCGATTATCGGACAGAAGACAATGAGCAGTTCTTC.

The chain couples TRBV2 to TRBJ2-3, with D perhaps matching TRBD2 (6 bases). There are 13 residues in the CDR3. CDR1 is SNHLY, CDR2 FYNNEI, per germline. Trimming shortened V by 5 bases and J by 8 bases, and 14 bases separated the two germline ends. The CDR3 DNA follows: TGTGCCAGCAGTTGGGGGGAATGGAGTACGCAGTATTTT. Translated, it gives CASSWGEWSTQYF. Combining the CDR3 with reference TRBV2 and TRBJ2-3 gives the whole variable domain EPEVTQTPSHQVTQMGQEVILRCVPISNHLYFYWYRQILGQKVEFLVSFYNNEISEKSEIFDDQFSVERPDGSNFTLKIRSTKLEDSAMYFCASSWGEWSTQYFGPGTRLTVL.

V usage is TRBV6-2 or TRBV6-3 and J usage is TRBJ2-7; either TRBD1 or TRBD2 may fit D (5 bases each). Germline CDR1 MNHEY, CDR2 SVGEGT. V was pared by 0 bases and J by 4 bases, with 10 bases between. The CDR3 is 14 residues long. The DNA for the CDR3 is TGTGCCAGCAGTTACTCGGGACGGCTTTACGAGCAGTACTTC. It yields the protein CASSYSGRLYEQYF.

This sequence joins TRBV6-5 and TRBJ2-7; 11 positions match TRBD1. V lost 6 bases and J lost 4; bases outside the gene matches: 5. The CDR3 covers 14 residues. Germline CDR1 and CDR2: MNHEY and SVGAGI. The CDR3 reads CASSAGTGGYEQYF. As DNA, the CDR3 is TGTGCCAGCAGCGCCGGGACAGGGGGTTACGAGCAGTACTTC.

This clonotype was detected only a few times. The genes are TRBV3-1 and TRBJ1-4, with 9 bases that match TRBD1. The germline gives CDR1 LGHDT, CDR2 YNNKEL (reference sequence). The CDR3 is 16 amino acids. V lost 3 bases and J lost 7; bases outside the gene matches: 9. As DNA, the CDR3 is TGTGCCAGCAGCCAGAAGGTCGGGACAGGGAGTGAAAAACTGTTTTTT. This sequence encodes CASSQKVGTGSEKLFF. The full variable domain, with the rest looked up from reference TRBV3-1 and TRBJ1-4, is DTAVSQTPKYLVTQMGNDKSIKCEQNLGHDTMYWYKQDSKKFLKIMFSYNNKELIINETVPNRFSPKSPDKAHLNLHINSLELGDSAVYFCASSQKVGTGSEKLFFGSGTQLSVL.

The sample holds a few counts of this clonotype. V is TRBV29-1 and J is TRBJ2-3; 9 bases line up with TRBD2. V lost 6 bases to trimming and J lost 11 bases; unmatched junction nucleotides: 24. The CDR3 runs to 17 residues. Germline CDR1 and CDR2: SQVTM and ANQGSEA. The CDR3 sequence is CSVPQTGGLAGLYGQYF. The CDR3 nucleotides read TGCAGCGTGCCGCAAACGGGGGGGCTAGCGGGACTTTATGGGCAGTATTTT.

The chain employs TRBV18 and TRBJ1-2; 12 bases line up with TRBD1. CDR3 length equals 15 residues. With V trimmed by 6 bases and J by 4 bases, 6 bases remained unmatched. Germline CDR1 reads KGHSH; CDR2 reads LQKENI. The CDR3 reads CASSQGQGAAYGYTF. The CDR3 DNA is TGTGCCAGCTCCCAGGGACAGGGGGCCGCCTATGGCTACACCTTC. Full variable domain (remainder filled in from reference TRBV18 and TRBJ1-2): NAGVMQNPRHLVRRRGQEARLRCSPMKGHSHVYWYRQLPEEGLKFMVYLQKENIIDESGMPKERFSAEFPKEGPSILRIQQVVRGDSAAYFCASSQGQGAAYGYTFGSGTRLTVV.

This chain uses TRBV7-8 with TRBJ2-2; tentative D call: TRBD2 (5 bases). The germline V gene encodes CDR1 SGHVS and CDR2 FQNEAQ. This CDR3 comprises 15 residues. The V end lost 5 bases, the J end lost 0 bases, and 10 bases lay between the germline ends. The CDR3: CASSPRDSNTGELFF. The CDR3 DNA is TGTGCCAGCAGCCCGAGGGATTCGAACACCGGGGAGCTGTTTTTT.

V usage is TRBV2 and J usage is TRBJ2-7; 7 bases match TRBD2. Losses at the gene ends were 3 bases for V and 5 bases for J; bases not matched to a gene: 4. The CDR3 runs 13 residues. Germline values: CDR1 SNHLY, CDR2 FYNNEI. The DNA for the CDR3 is TGTGCCAGCAGTGACCCGGCGGGGGACGAGCAGTACTTC. Amino acids: CASSDPAGDEQYF.

This sequence joins TRBV6-5 and TRBJ2-5, with 12 bases lining up with TRBD2. The CDR3 runs 15 residues. V lost 6 bases, J lost 4 bases, and 6 bases stayed unmatched. In germline, CDR1 is MNHEY, CDR2 SVGAGI. The CDR3 DNA sequence: TGTGCCAGCAGGTTGACTAGCGGGGGACGAGAGACCCAGTACTTC. Its protein product is CASRLTSGGRETQYF.

This clonotype was found many times. The CDR3 nucleotides are TGCAGTGCTAGAGATTCTAGCGGGGGGGCCACGTTCATCAATGAGCAGTTCTTC. As protein: CSARDSSGGATFINEQFF. V gene TRBV20-1 combines with J gene TRBJ2-1; 12 bases map to TRBD2. The CDR3 sequence is 18 residues long. J gave up 6 bases and V 0 bases, and 12 bases lay outside the gene matches. Germline CDR1 and CDR2: DFQATT and SNEGSKA (reference sequence).

The chain carries TRBV4-2 and TRBJ2-7; tentatively, D is TRBD1 (6 bases). Germline assignment: CDR1 LGHNA and CDR2 YNFKEQ. This CDR3 comprises 16 residues. The germline V and J ends were trimmed by 0 bases and 2 bases, with 14 bases remaining between them. The CDR3 loop is CASSQDQDSRPYEQYF. The DNA of the CDR3 is TGTGCCAGCAGCCAAGATCAGGACAGCCGTCCCTACGAGCAGTACTTC.

This chain joins TRBV29-1 and TRBJ1-4, with D possibly matching TRBD1 (5 bases). The CDR3 sequence is 13 residues long. Germline-derived CDR1 and CDR2 are SQVTM and ANQGSEA. Trimming shortened V by 4 bases and J by 6 bases, and 12 bases separated the two germline ends. The CDR3 DNA sequence: TGCAGCGTTGGGGGGGACGGAGATGAAAAACTGTTTTTT. Translation: CSVGGDGDEKLFF.

This clonotype was seen a handful of times. The V and J genes are TRBV5-4 and TRBJ2-3; TRBD1 aligns across 7 bases. CDR3 size: 15 residues. Germline V lookup: CDR1 SGHNT, CDR2 YYREEE (reference sequence). Losses at the gene ends were 4 bases for V and 4 bases for J; bases not matched to a gene: 9. This chain's CDR3 is CASSRTGAAADTQYF. The CDR3 bases are TGTGCCAGCAGCCGAACAGGGGCGGCTGCAGATACGCAGTATTTT.

The CDR3 nucleotides read TGTGCTAGTGGGATGGAACTCACAGATACGCAGTATTTT. Protein product: CASGMELTDTQYF. The gene calls are TRBV12-5 and TRBJ2-3; no clear D. The germline CDR1 and CDR2 sequences are LGHNT and FRNRAP. Between the trimmed V and J ends, which lost 6 bases and 2 bases, there was a span of 9 bases. This CDR3 spans 13 amino acids.

The sample holds a few counts of this clonotype. This rearrangement joins TRBV12-3 or TRBV12-4 to TRBJ2-5; either TRBD1 or TRBD2 may supply D (5 bases each). The germline V and J ends were trimmed by 4 bases and 4 bases, with 22 bases remaining between them. The CDR3 has 17 residues. The CDR3 spells CASSSGDPGLFLETQYF. CDR3 nucleotides: TGTGCCAGCAGTTCCGGGGACCCAGGGTTATTCCTAGAGACCCAGTACTTC.

This clonotype was recorded many times. The rearrangement joins TRBV5-4 to TRBJ1-1; 7 nucleotides agree with TRBD1. There are 15 residues in the CDR3. Trimming took 2 bases from V and 5 from J; bases not matched to a gene: 9. Germline V gene sequence: CDR1 SGHNT, CDR2 YYREEE (reference sequence). For the CDR3, the DNA is TGTGCCAGCAGCTTTAATGGAGCACAGGGGACTGAAGCTTTCTTT. Translated: CASSFNGAQGTEAFF.

This clonotype has a count of ten or more. This rearrangement joins TRBV10-3 to TRBJ1-2; D possibly corresponds to TRBD1 (5 bases). V was pared by 2 bases and J by 6 bases, with 16 bases between. The CDR3 runs 15 residues. Germline-derived CDR1 and CDR2 are ENHRY and SYGVKD. The CDR3 reads CAISERSRQTNGYTF. Here the CDR3 DNA reads TGTGCCATCAGTGAGCGTAGTCGACAGACAAATGGCTACACCTTC.

This clonotype was counted between two and nine times. The chain carries TRBV27 and TRBJ2-7, with 9 bases matching TRBD2. CDR3 length: 17 amino acids. CDR1 and CDR2 (germline): MNHEY, SMNVEV (reference sequence). With V trimmed by 5 bases and J by 2 bases, 13 bases remained unmatched. This CDR3 is CASSAYNAGGRTYEQYF. The DNA for the CDR3 is TGTGCCAGCAGTGCATATAACGCGGGGGGGAGGACCTACGAGCAGTACTTC.

This clonotype was seen ten or more times. A junction end diverges from the germline sequence, so it may reflect a read error. This chain connects TRBV9 to TRBJ1-5, with D unresolved. Germline V gives CDR1 SGDLS, CDR2 YYNGEE. The CDR3 has 15 amino acids. The CDR3, as DNA: TGTGCCAGCAGCCTCGGAAGACTTAGCAATCACCCCCAGCATTTT. Translated, it gives CASSLGRLSNHPQHF.